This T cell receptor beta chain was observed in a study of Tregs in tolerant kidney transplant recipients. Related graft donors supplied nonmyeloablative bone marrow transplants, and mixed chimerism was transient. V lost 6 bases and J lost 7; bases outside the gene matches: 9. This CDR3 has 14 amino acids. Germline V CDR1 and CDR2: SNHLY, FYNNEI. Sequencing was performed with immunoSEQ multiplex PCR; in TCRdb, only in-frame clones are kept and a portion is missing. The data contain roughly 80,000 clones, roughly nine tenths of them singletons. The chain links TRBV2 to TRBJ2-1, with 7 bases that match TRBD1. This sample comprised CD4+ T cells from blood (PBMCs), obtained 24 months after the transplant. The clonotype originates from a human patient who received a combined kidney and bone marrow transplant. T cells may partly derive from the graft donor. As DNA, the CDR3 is TGTGCCAGCAGCCTAAGGACAGGAGGAAATGAGCAGTTCTTC. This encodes CASSLRTGGNEQFF.